A single T cell receptor beta chain is shown here with its context. With V trimmed by 5 bases and J by 0 bases, 9 bases remained unmatched. Germline-derived CDR1 and CDR2 are SNHLY and FYNNEI. The CDR3 consists of 17 residues. The data are from a study of blood T cell repertoires in COVID-19. TCRdb's copy holds only in-frame clones and misses some; the assay was immunoSEQ multiplex PCR. The sample lists some 350,000 clones; approximately 92% were seen once. The chain uses TRBV2 and TRBJ2-7; 11 positions agree with TRBD2. This TCR derives from a man aged 18 to 29 who had recovered from COVID-19. Source material: PBMCs or T cells enriched from blood (not recorded which). The CDR3 nucleotides read TGTGCCAGCAGTTTAACTTCTAGCGGGGGGAGCTCCTACGAGCAGTACTTC. Amino acid sequence: CASSLTSSGGSSYEQYF.